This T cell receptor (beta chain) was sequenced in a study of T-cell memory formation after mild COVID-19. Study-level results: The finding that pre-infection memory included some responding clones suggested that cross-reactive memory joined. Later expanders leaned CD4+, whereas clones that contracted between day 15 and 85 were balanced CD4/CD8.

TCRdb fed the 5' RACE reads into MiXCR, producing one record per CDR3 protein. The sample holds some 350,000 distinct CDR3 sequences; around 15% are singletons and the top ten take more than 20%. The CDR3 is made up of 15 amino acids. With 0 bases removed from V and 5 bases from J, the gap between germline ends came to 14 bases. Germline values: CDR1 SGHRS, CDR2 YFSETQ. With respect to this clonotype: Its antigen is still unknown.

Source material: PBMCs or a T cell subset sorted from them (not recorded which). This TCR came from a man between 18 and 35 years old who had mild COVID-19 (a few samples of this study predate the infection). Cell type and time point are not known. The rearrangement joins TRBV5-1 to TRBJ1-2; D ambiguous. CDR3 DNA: TGCGCCAGCAGCTTGGCCGGGAGAGTGGAATATGGCTACACCTTC. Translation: CASSLAGRVEYGYTF. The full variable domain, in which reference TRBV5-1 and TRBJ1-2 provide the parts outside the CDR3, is KAGVTQTPRYLIKTRGQQVTLSCSPISGHRSVSWYQQTPGQGLQFLFEYFSETQRNKGNFPGRFSGRQFSNSRSEMNVSTLELGDSALYLCASSLAGRVEYGYTFGSGTRLTVV.